This T cell receptor beta chain appears in the sequencing data of a study of T cell responses to AZD1222 COVID-19 vaccine. Broader study findings: Donors skewed white British and female; clonal diversity was possibly underestimated. Spike-specific TCRs gained breadth and depth after people received two AZD1222 doses. The CD4 TCRs associated with vaccination extended across spike and predominated at 160-218 and 743-854.

The repertoire was sequenced with immunoSEQ multiplex PCR; TCRdb's copy has only in-frame clones and lacks some. The sample has some 120,000 clones, roughly 88% seen once. To note about this clone: Its target is unknown.

The receptor's source is an adult in good health. Sequences were derived from peripheral blood, sampled on day 0 of AZD1222 vaccination.

The CDR3 DNA reads as TGTGCCAGCAGCTTGGACAGGGAGTCCTACAATGAGCAGTTCTTC. Encoded protein: CASSLDRESYNEQFF. The chain combines TRBV5-5 with TRBJ2-1; tentative D call: TRBD1 (6 bases). Trimming pared 0 bases from V and 1 base from J, leaving 8 bases between. Germline-derived CDR1 and CDR2 are SGHKS and YYEKEE (reference sequence). The CDR3 loop spans 15 amino acids.